The rows below give T cell receptor beta chains drawn from one sample of a study of T cells in Graves' hyperthyroidism and ophthalmopathy. MiXCR, applied by TCRdb to the multiplex PCR reads, yields one record per CDR3 protein. The data show a few hundred thousand distinct CDR3 sequences, roughly 14% seen once. Sequenced sample: blood. Source of these receptors: a woman between 35 and 50 years old with Graves' hyperthyroidism that later progressed to Graves' ophthalmopathy. Both conserved end residues are trimmed from each CDR3.

v_gene: TRBV24-1
j_gene: TRBJ2-7
CDR3aa: ATSDGTAYEQY

v_gene: TRBV27
j_gene: TRBJ1-6
CDR3aa: ASSPRFGNSPLH

v_gene: TRBV2
j_gene: TRBJ2-2
CDR3aa: ARAPNTGELF

v_gene: TRBV12-3/TRBV12-4
j_gene: TRBJ1-1
CDR3aa: ASSPRQSLMNTEAF

v_gene: TRBV3-1
j_gene: TRBJ2-4
CDR3aa: ASSSRLAGAKNIQY

v_gene: TRBV4-1
j_gene: TRBJ2-1
CDR3aa: ASSQLAGESYNEQF

v_gene: TRBV28
j_gene: TRBJ1-5
CDR3aa: ASSGRPNQPQH

v_gene: TRBV2
j_gene: TRBJ2-7
CDR3aa: ASNGQGAEEQY

v_gene: TRBV10-2
j_gene: TRBJ2-3
CDR3aa: ASSRGDYITDTQY

v_gene: TRBV20-1
j_gene: TRBJ2-7
CDR3aa: SARVGGVEEAREQY

v_gene: TRBV27
j_gene: TRBJ1-1
CDR3aa: ASSPRGPNTRAF

v_gene: TRBV28
j_gene: TRBJ2-3
CDR3aa: ASRNNGTDTQY

v_gene: TRBV13
j_gene: TRBJ2-7
CDR3aa: ASSHRTRDEQY

v_gene: TRBV3-1
j_gene: TRBJ2-7
CDR3aa: ASSRGGGEQY

v_gene: TRBV4-1
j_gene: TRBJ1-6
CDR3aa: ASSQDPYSPLH

v_gene: TRBV29-1
j_gene: TRBJ1-1
CDR3aa: SVAGLIRGTEAF

v_gene: TRBV4-1
j_gene: TRBJ1-2
CDR3aa: ASSQPGTHYGYT

v_gene: TRBV11-2
j_gene: TRBJ1-5
CDR3aa: ASSLEVGRGEDQPQH

v_gene: TRBV3-1
j_gene: TRBJ2-1
CDR3aa: DSSPQAGKNEQF

v_gene: TRBV5-1
j_gene: TRBJ2-3
CDR3aa: ASSPGTGGGTQY

v_gene: TRBV5-1
j_gene: TRBJ2-2
CDR3aa: ASSFLNLGSGIRANTGELF

v_gene: TRBV20-1
j_gene: TRBJ2-1
CDR3aa: SLRELYNEQF

v_gene: TRBV5-1
j_gene: TRBJ2-7
CDR3aa: ASSLDGLYEQY

v_gene: TRBV28
j_gene: TRBJ1-2
CDR3aa: ASSLVTNYGYT

v_gene: TRBV27
j_gene: TRBJ2-7
CDR3aa: ASSQKGWGPYEQY

v_gene: TRBV20-1
j_gene: TRBJ2-7
CDR3aa: SARDPGQGVDEQY

v_gene: TRBV5-1
j_gene: TRBJ2-1
CDR3aa: ASSLGTISYNEQF

v_gene: TRBV2
j_gene: TRBJ1-5
CDR3aa: ASSEFYRGAQPQH

v_gene: TRBV5-1
j_gene: TRBJ2-4
CDR3aa: ASSLGGSAIIQY

v_gene: TRBV28
j_gene: TRBJ1-4
CDR3aa: ASRSQGATNEKLF

v_gene: TRBV28
j_gene: TRBJ1-2
CDR3aa: ASSFALSYGYT

v_gene: TRBV24-1
j_gene: TRBJ2-1
CDR3aa: ATSDPGLAGAQNEQF

v_gene: TRBV6-9
j_gene: TRBJ2-7
CDR3aa: ASSSHRLAEAYEQY

v_gene: TRBV12-3/TRBV12-4
j_gene: TRBJ2-3
CDR3aa: ASNLAGATDTQY

v_gene: TRBV5-4
j_gene: TRBJ2-1
CDR3aa: VSSTPSGRAGFRQF

v_gene: TRBV24-1
j_gene: TRBJ1-1
CDR3aa: ATSAAMNTEAF

v_gene: TRBV9
j_gene: TRBJ2-5
CDR3aa: ASSVEDYLQETQY

v_gene: TRBV20-1
j_gene: TRBJ2-5
CDR3aa: SASKASETQH

v_gene: TRBV28
j_gene: TRBJ2-7
CDR3aa: ASSLGIGTSGRRAEQY

v_gene: TRBV7-8
j_gene: TRBJ2-1
CDR3aa: ASSPVLASRGNEQF

v_gene: TRBV28
j_gene: TRBJ2-3
CDR3aa: ASSLSQGWTDTQY

v_gene: TRBV11-2
j_gene: TRBJ2-7
CDR3aa: ASSSLKHAYEQY

v_gene: TRBV7-6
j_gene: TRBJ2-1
CDR3aa: ASSLTPTGTGSDEQF

v_gene: TRBV20-1
j_gene: TRBJ2-1
CDR3aa: SGEAGASYNEQF

v_gene: TRBV19
j_gene: TRBJ1-5
CDR3aa: ASSIVGGNQPQH

v_gene: TRBV7-3
j_gene: TRBJ2-2
CDR3aa: ASSQTPLDTGELF

v_gene: TRBV27
j_gene: TRBJ1-6
CDR3aa: ASSYLGRGNSPLH

v_gene: TRBV19
j_gene: TRBJ2-4
CDR3aa: ASSPWEGLNIQY